What follows is one TCR beta chain and its context. This CDR3 is 12 amino acids long. The sample is drawn from a study of blood T cells in healthy people across ages. Using a J-beta primer mix together with a sample-barcoded 5' primer, a second PCR was run for roughly 6 to 11 cycles. TCRdb used MiXCR to reprocess the 5' RACE reads, holding one entry per CDR3 protein. There are about 510,000 distinct CDR3 sequences in the sample; roughly a quarter occur only once, and 3% to 4.5% lies in the top ten. These data also formed part of another study, on T cells of mothers and their children.

The gene calls are TRBV12-3 or TRBV12-4 and TRBJ2-5; D remains unclear. The J call is doubtful: the DNA matches TRBJ2-7 better. This TCR was sampled from a boy aged 2-9 years in good health. The sequenced sample was blood. CDR3 bases: TGTGCCAGCAGTTTAGATTACCACGAGCAGTACTTC. Residues: CASSLDYHEQYF.